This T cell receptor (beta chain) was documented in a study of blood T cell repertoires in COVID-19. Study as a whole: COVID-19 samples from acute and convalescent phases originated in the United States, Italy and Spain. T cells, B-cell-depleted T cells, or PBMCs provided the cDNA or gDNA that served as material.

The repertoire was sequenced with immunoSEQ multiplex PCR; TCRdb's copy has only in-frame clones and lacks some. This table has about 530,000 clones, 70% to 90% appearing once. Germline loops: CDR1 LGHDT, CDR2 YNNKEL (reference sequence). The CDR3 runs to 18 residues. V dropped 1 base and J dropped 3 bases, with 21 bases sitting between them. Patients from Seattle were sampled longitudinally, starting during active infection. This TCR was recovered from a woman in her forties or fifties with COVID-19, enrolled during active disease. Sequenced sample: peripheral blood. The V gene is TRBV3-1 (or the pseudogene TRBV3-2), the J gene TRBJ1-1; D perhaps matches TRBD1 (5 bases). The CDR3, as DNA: TGTGCCAGCAGCCAAGTTCTGGCCAGGGCCCCAAGCGACACTGAAGCTTTCTTT. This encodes CASSQVLARAPSDTEAFF.